This T cell receptor beta chain was sequenced for a study of T-cell reconstitution after alpha-beta-depleted transplantation in children. Preparation of the TCRbeta library used unique molecular identifiers. TCRdb ran MiXCR on the PCR reads and lists one entry per CDR3 protein. Among approximately 70,000 distinct CDR3 sequences listed, 4% to 5% were seen once. The J segment lost 8 bases and the V segment lost 6 bases, leaving 4 bases of the junction unmatched. The CDR3 totals 12 residues. Looked up from germline, CDR1 is MDHEN and CDR2 is SYDVKM. This clonotype appeared many times. The TCR was taken from a boy under two years old who had a stem cell transplant for acute myeloid leukemia, so the T cells may come from the graft donor. The V call is TRBV28, the J call TRBJ2-1, with 7 bases lining up with TRBD1. Source: PBMCs, mostly from graft donor cells, taken 180 days after TCRalphabeta/CD19-depleted stem cell transplant. The CDR3 region is CASSERGHEQFF. As DNA, the CDR3 is TGTGCCAGCAGCGAGAGGGGGCATGAGCAGTTCTTC.